This TCR beta chain originates from a study of blood T cells in healthy people across ages. The CDR3 has 14 amino acids. CDR1 is SGHTA, CDR2 FQGNSA, per germline. V was clipped by 1 base and J by 6 bases, with 12 bases between them. PCR was performed a second time for roughly 7 to 12 cycles using a sample-barcoded 5' primer and a J-beta primer mix. TCRdb recomputed calls from the 5' RACE reads with MiXCR, one row per CDR3 protein. In the table there are some 940,000 distinct CDR3 sequences, roughly 28% of which are singletons. This clonotype was found a few times. Its antigen is not known. Study-wide results and caveats: Age showed a roughly linear inverse relationship with TCR beta diversity per million T cells. No one knew whether donors had CMV, which possibly confounded expanded clonotype changes.

These data also formed part of another study, on T cells of mothers and their children.

Source material: blood. The sequence derives from a woman aged 40 to 50 in good health. The gene calls are TRBV7-2 and TRBJ1-2; TRBD1 might be the D (5 bases). Written as DNA, the CDR3 is TGTGCCAGCAGCTTAGACCGCCAGGGTAATGGCTACACCTTC. This translates into CASSLDRQGNGYTF.